These 7 T cell receptor beta chains originate from one sample sequenced in a study of long-term antiretroviral therapy in people with HIV. It was version v3.0 of the immunoSEQ assay that was run at survey level. Here immunoSEQ multiplex PCR was the method, and the copy in TCRdb shows in-frame clones only, minus some. This table holds 20,000 to 25,000 clones, 70% to 90% found once. This material consisted of unsorted PBMCs, taken 0.6 years after starting antiretroviral therapy. The receptors come from a man between 60 and 70 years old with HIV.

V and J are TRBV2 and TRBJ2-4; D unresolved. The CDR3 sequence is 12 residues long. The V and J ends lost 5 bases and 6 bases respectively, with 8 bases between them. Germline lookup yields CDR1 SNHLY and CDR2 FYNNEI. The CDR3 reads CASSWALNIQYF. The CDR3 DNA is TGTGCCAGCAGTTGGGCCCTAAACATTCAGTACTTC.

This clone has a handful of counts. CDR3 sequence (DNA): TGCGCCAACCGGGACAGGGGCTCCTACGAGCAGTACTTC. This gives the protein CANRDRGSYEQYF. The chain has TRBV5-1 and TRBJ2-7; 10 bases match TRBD1. Unmatched junction bases numbered 3, after V lost 9 bases and J lost 0 bases. In germline, CDR1 is SGHRS, CDR2 YFSETQ. This CDR3 is built from 13 residues.

This clone was counted between two and nine times. The chain joins TRBV11-2 to TRBJ1-1; D call uncertain. With 3 bases removed from V and 1 base from J, the gap between germline ends came to 6 bases. The CDR3 totals 13 residues. Germline-derived CDR1 and CDR2 are SGHAT and FQNNGV. DNA for the CDR3: TGTGCCAGCAGCTTCACAGAGAACACTGAAGCTTTCTTT. This encodes CASSFTENTEAFF. Full variable domain (rest looked up from reference TRBV11-2 and TRBJ1-1): EAGVAQSPRYKIIEKRQSVAFWCNPISGHATLYWYQQILGQGPKLLIQFQNNGVVDDSQLPKDRFSAERLKGVDSTLKIQPAKLEDSAVYLCASSFTENTEAFFGQGTRLTVV.

The chain employs TRBV29-1 and TRBJ1-1; no clear D gene. Deletions cut 4 bases from V and 5 bases from J, with 14 bases between. Germline CDR1 and CDR2: SQVTM and ANQGSEA. The CDR3 runs 13 residues. The CDR3 DNA follows: TGCAGCGTTGTTTACGGGATGGGTACTGAAGCTTTCTTT. Its protein product is CSVVYGMGTEAFF.

CDR3 in DNA: TGTGCCAGTAGTATTTCCCAACCGGGACAGGGGATTCAAGAGACCCAGTACTTC. It specifies CASSISQPGQGIQETQYF. This chain links TRBV19 with TRBJ2-5, with 10 nucleotides matching TRBD1. The junction had 12 bases not matched to a gene; V was cut back by 3 bases and J by 2 bases. CDR1 is LNHDA and CDR2 is SQIVND in the germline V gene (reference sequence). The CDR3 contains 18 residues.

V gene TRBV19 combines with J gene TRBJ1-2; unclear D gene. The CDR3 is made up of 14 amino acids. Germline V gene sequence: CDR1 LNHDA, CDR2 SQIVND (reference sequence). Trimming took off 5 bases at V and 7 bases at J, with 17 bases between the two ends. CDR3 bases: TGTGCCAGTAGTCCAACCCCCACGTTCACTGGCTACACCTTC. It specifies CASSPTPTFTGYTF.

The chain links TRBV10-1 to TRBJ2-3; D ambiguous. The CDR3 totals 13 residues. Trimming cost V 4 bases and J 5 bases, with 10 bases left between them. In germline, CDR1 is WNHNN, CDR2 SYGVQD (reference sequence). The CDR3 here is CASSGPGRDTQYF. For the CDR3, the DNA is TGCGCCAGCAGTGGCCCCGGCCGAGATACGCAGTATTTT.